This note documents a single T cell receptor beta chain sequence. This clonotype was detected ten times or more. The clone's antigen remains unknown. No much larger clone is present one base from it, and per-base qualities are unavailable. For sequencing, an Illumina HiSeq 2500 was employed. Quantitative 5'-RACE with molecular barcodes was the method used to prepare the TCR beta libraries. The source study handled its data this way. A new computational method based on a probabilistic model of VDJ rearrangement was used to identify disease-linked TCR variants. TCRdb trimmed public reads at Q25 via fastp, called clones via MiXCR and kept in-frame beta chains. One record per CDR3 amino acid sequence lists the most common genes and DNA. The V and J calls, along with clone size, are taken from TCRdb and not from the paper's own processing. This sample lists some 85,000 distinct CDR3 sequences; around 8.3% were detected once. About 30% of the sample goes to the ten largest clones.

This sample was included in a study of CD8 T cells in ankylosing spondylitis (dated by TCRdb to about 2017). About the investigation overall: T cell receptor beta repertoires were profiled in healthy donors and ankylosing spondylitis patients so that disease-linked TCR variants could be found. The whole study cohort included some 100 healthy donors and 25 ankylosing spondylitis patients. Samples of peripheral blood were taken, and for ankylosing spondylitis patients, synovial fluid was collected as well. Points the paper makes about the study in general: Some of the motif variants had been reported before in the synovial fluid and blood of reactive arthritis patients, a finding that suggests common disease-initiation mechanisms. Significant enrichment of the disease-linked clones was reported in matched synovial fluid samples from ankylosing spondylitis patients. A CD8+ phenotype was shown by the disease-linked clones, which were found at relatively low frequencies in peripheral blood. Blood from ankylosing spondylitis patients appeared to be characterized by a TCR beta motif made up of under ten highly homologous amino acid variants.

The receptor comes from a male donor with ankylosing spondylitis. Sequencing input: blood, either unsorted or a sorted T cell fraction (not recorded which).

The CDR3 loop reads CASSDGLAFGNEQFF. The bases are TGTGCCAGCAGTGACGGACTAGCGTTTGGGAATGAGCAGTTCTTC. This sequence uses TRBV6-4 and TRBJ2-1, with 9 bases aligning to TRBD2. There are 15 amino acids in the CDR3, from cysteine to phenylalanine inclusive. Of the read, only the CDR3 DNA is kept; its 45 bases are in frame from base 1. V trim: 2 bases; J trim: 7 bases; unmatched bases: 6. As encoded in the germline V gene, CDR1 is MRHNA while CDR2 is SNTAGT.